This T cell receptor beta chain was documented in a study of response to subunit inactivated influenza vaccine. This clonotype was observed a single time. Germline values: CDR1 SEHNR, CDR2 FQNEAQ (reference sequence). This CDR3 region has 17 residues. Trimming took 8 bases from V and 0 from J; bases not matched to a gene: 12. In TCRdb, the RT-PCR reads were re-called with MiXCR into one record per CDR3 protein. This table has approximately 520,000 distinct CDR3 sequences, less than 30% appearing once. The material was CD4+ T cells sorted from PBMCs, obtained approximately 5 days after vaccination. This TCR was sampled from a man aged 50-60 years who received an inactivated influenza vaccine. The chain links TRBV7-9 to TRBJ2-1; TRBD2 aligns across 8 bases. In nucleotides, the CDR3 is TGTGCCAGCGCCTTCGCGGGGGGTCCGAGCTCCTACAATGAGCAGTTCTTC. It is translated as CASAFAGGPSSYNEQFF.